A single sample gave rise to the 25 T cell receptor beta chains below, sequenced in a study of response to subunit inactivated influenza vaccine. A single record per CDR3 protein comes from TCRdb applying MiXCR to the RT-PCR reads. Among hundreds of thousands of distinct CDR3 sequences listed, approximately 17% were seen once. The specimen was PBMCs from blood, collected 4 to 6 days after vaccination. These receptor sequences come from a man over 45 who received an inactivated influenza vaccine.

This clonotype was detected only a few times. The CDR3, as DNA: TGTGCCAGCAGCTTAAAGGGGCCTTACTACGAGCAGTACTTC. This translates into CASSLKGPYYEQYF. The chain recombines TRBV7-8 with TRBJ2-7; D possibly corresponds to TRBD1 (5 bases). Trimming stripped 2 bases from V and 3 bases from J, with 11 bases between. This CDR3 contains 14 residues. Germline V CDR1 and CDR2: SGHVS, FQNEAQ. The full variable domain, in which reference TRBV7-8 and TRBJ2-7 provide the parts outside the CDR3, is GAGVSQSPRYKVAKRGQDVALRCDPISGHVSLFWYQQALGQGPEFLTYFQNEAQLDKSGLPSDRFFAERPEGSVSTLKIQRTQQEDSAVYLCASSLKGPYYEQYFGPGTRLTVT.

Many counts were recorded for this clonotype. The chain recombines TRBV12-3 or TRBV12-4 with TRBJ2-5, with 9 bases matching TRBD1. The J segment lost 5 bases and the V segment lost 7 bases, leaving 14 bases of the junction unmatched. This CDR3 is built from 16 residues. DNA of the CDR3: TGTGCCAGCACCGCCTCCGGGACAGGGCAGGAGGAGACCCAGTACTTC. Amino acids: CASTASGTGQEETQYF.

This clonotype was picked up one time. This chain links TRBV20-1 with TRBJ2-3; no definite D call. CDR1 is DFQATT and CDR2 is SNEGSKA in the germline V gene (reference sequence). The CDR3 has 14 residues. V was cut by 4 bases and J by 2 bases, with 13 bases left in between. The CDR3 here is CSATGVLATDTQYF. Written as DNA, the CDR3 is TGCAGTGCTACTGGGGTCTTGGCCACAGATACGCAGTATTTT.

The chain links TRBV7-9 to TRBJ2-7, with D possibly matching TRBD2 (5 bases). The CDR3 is 12 residues long. The V gene lost 2 bases and the J gene lost 6 bases, with 8 bases spanning the gap. Looked up from germline, CDR1 is SEHNR and CDR2 is FQNEAQ (reference sequence). CDR3 region: CASSLTSSEQYF. The CDR3 DNA reads as TGTGCCAGCAGCTTAACTAGTAGCGAGCAGTACTTC. The complete variable domain, with remaining parts taken from reference TRBV7-9 and TRBJ2-7, reads DTGVSQNPRHKITKRGQNVTFRCDPISEHNRLYWYRQTLGQGPEFLTYFQNEAQLEKSRLLSDRFSAERPKGSFSTLEIQRTEQGDSAMYLCASSLTSSEQYFGPGTRLTVT.

The chain carries TRBV6-2 or TRBV6-3 and TRBJ2-7, with D possibly matching TRBD1 (5 bases). The germline V gene has CDR1 MNHEY and CDR2 SVGEGT. Trimming removed 5 bases from V and 0 bases from J, with 20 bases in between. The CDR3 is made up of 17 amino acids. CDR3 sequence: CASSNDRRVLSSYEQYF. As DNA, the CDR3 is TGTGCCAGCAGTAACGACCGCAGGGTCCTTAGCTCCTACGAGCAGTACTTC.

The genes are TRBV15 and TRBJ2-4, with a possible D match to TRBD2 (5 bases). CDR1 and CDR2 (germline): LNHNV, YYDKDF (reference sequence). This CDR3 is 15 amino acids long. V lost 1 base and J 8 bases, leaving 15 bases between the germline ends. CDR3 DNA sequence: TGTGCCACCAGCAGAGTTTTGGCTCACGGGGACATTCAGTACTTC. It specifies CATSRVLAHGDIQYF.

This clonotype appeared a few times. The rearrangement links TRBV12-3 or TRBV12-4 to TRBJ2-1; 14 bases fit TRBD2. This CDR3 contains 17 residues. The trim removed 5 bases at V and 8 bases at J, leaving 11 bases unmatched. DNA for the CDR3: TGTGCCAGCAGTCCTCCTGGACTAGCGGGGGGCCGGGATGAGCAGTTCTTC. Protein sequence: CASSPPGLAGGRDEQFF.

As to this clonotype: Germline is not matched at one junction end, which may reflect a read error. V and J are TRBV5-1 and TRBJ2-5; D gene unclear. Germline-derived CDR1 and CDR2 are SGHRS and YFSETQ. The CDR3 length is 13 residues. The CDR3 region is CVSSLNSFETQYF. The CDR3 region has the DNA TGCGTCAGCAGCTTGAATAGCTTCGAGACCCAGTACTTC.

There are a few counts of this clonotype. V is TRBV7-2 and J is TRBJ2-3, with D tentatively TRBD1 or TRBD2 (6 bases each). The V end was cut by 2 bases, the J end by 8 bases, with 14 bases between. The CDR3 spans 14 residues. Germline values: CDR1 SGHTA, CDR2 FQGNSA. CDR3 DNA sequence: TGTGCCAGCAGCTTACGGGGGCCAGGAGGTACGCAGTATTTT. This sequence encodes CASSLRGPGGTQYF.

This clonotype was seen only a few times. The chain has TRBV7-2 and TRBJ1-6; TRBD1 is a possible D gene (5 bases). V gave up 4 bases and J gave up 6 bases, with 10 bases separating them. The germline gives CDR1 SGHTA, CDR2 FQGNSA. The CDR3 totals 14 residues. CDR3 amino acids: CASSSQGGNSPLHF. Written as DNA, the CDR3 is TGTGCCAGCAGCTCTCAGGGTGGTAATTCACCCCTCCACTTT.

The table lists this clonotype with a few counts. The rearrangement joins TRBV25-1 to TRBJ2-1; the D gene is possibly TRBD1 (5 bases). The CDR3 has 15 amino acids. The germline V gene encodes CDR1 MGHDK and CDR2 SYGVNS. Between the trimmed V and J ends, which lost 5 bases and 4 bases, there was a span of 15 bases. The chain's CDR3 is CASSPLGLNYNEQFF. The CDR3 coding sequence is TGTGCCAGCAGTCCACTGGGGCTTAATTACAATGAGCAGTTCTTC.

The chain has TRBV7-2 and TRBJ2-5; 13 bases are shared with TRBD2. Per the germline V gene, CDR1 is SGHTA and CDR2 is FQGNSA. CDR3 length: 16 amino acids. The junction had 3 bases not matched to a gene; V was cut back by 5 bases and J by 0 bases. Here the CDR3 reads CASSRGLAGDQETQYF. CDR3 DNA sequence: TGTGCCAGCAGCCGAGGACTAGCGGGGGACCAAGAGACCCAGTACTTC. Using reference TRBV7-2 and TRBJ2-5 for the parts outside the CDR3, the full variable domain is GAGVSQSPSNKVTEKGKDVELRCDPISGHTALYWYRQSLGQGLEFLIYFQGNSAPDKSGLPSDRFSAERTGGSVSTLTIQRTQQEDSAVYLCASSRGLAGDQETQYFGPGTRLLVL.

In its sample, this clonotype was seen a few times. Being one base from a much bigger clone, this may be a read error. This chain connects TRBV10-2 to TRBJ2-7, with 9 bases aligning to TRBD1. The CDR3 totals 13 residues. Germline values: CDR1 WSHSY, CDR2 SAAADI. Losses at the gene ends were 6 bases for V and 3 bases for J; bases not matched to a gene: 3. CDR3 loop: CASRPGQGYEQYF. The CDR3, as DNA: TGCGCCAGCAGGCCGGGACAGGGCTACGAGCAGTACTTC.

The genes are TRBV2 and TRBJ2-3; TRBD2 aligns across 10 bases. The CDR3 is made up of 15 amino acids. Germline trimming cut 6 bases from V and 4 bases from J; bases unmatched to any gene: 7. Germline lookup yields CDR1 SNHLY and CDR2 FYNNEI. This CDR3 reads CASRRSGRAADTQYF. CDR3 in DNA: TGTGCCAGCAGGAGAAGCGGGAGGGCAGCAGATACGCAGTATTTT.

V gene TRBV30 combines with J gene TRBJ2-7; D is unclear. The CDR3 runs to 12 residues. Per the germline V gene, CDR1 is GTSNPN and CDR2 is SVGIG (reference sequence). V lost 3 bases and J 1 base, leaving 7 bases between the germline ends. The CDR3 protein is CAWRGISYEQYF. The CDR3 nucleotides read TGTGCCTGGAGAGGAATATCCTACGAGCAGTACTTC.

This clonotype has more than one count but fewer than ten. The V gene is TRBV24-1, the J gene TRBJ2-2; D perhaps matches TRBD1 (6 bases). V was shortened by 4 bases and J by 1 base, with 12 bases between the two germline ends. This CDR3 contains 16 residues. Germline CDR1 is KGHDR and CDR2 is SFDVKD. The DNA of the CDR3 is TGTGCCACCAGTGACTATACAGGGTTGAACACCGGGGAGCTGTTTTTT. As protein: CATSDYTGLNTGELFF.

This rearrangement joins TRBV20-1 to TRBJ2-1; D remains ambiguous. The CDR3 is made up of 13 amino acids. Trimming removed 3 bases from V and 4 bases from J, with 10 bases in between. The germline CDR1 and CDR2 sequences are DFQATT and SNEGSKA (reference sequence). CDR3 bases: TGCAGTGCTAGTTCCCCACAGTACAATGAGCAGTTCTTC. Encoded protein: CSASSPQYNEQFF.

This chain connects TRBV11-3 to TRBJ2-1; the D gene is possibly TRBD2 (6 bases). The CDR3 is 13 amino acids. Germline CDR1 SGHNT, CDR2 YENEEA. Deletions cut 6 bases from V and 7 bases from J, with 13 bases between. CDR3 DNA: TGTGCCAGCAGTAAGGGACTCGTGAATGAGCAGTTCTTC. Its translation is CASSKGLVNEQFF. Full variable domain (remainder filled in from reference TRBV11-3 and TRBJ2-1): EAGVVQSPRYKIIEKKQPVAFWCNPISGHNTLYWYLQNLGQGPELLIRYENEEAVDDSQLPKDRFSAERLKGVDSTLKIQPAELGDSAVYLCASSKGLVNEQFFGPGTRLTVL.

This sequence joins TRBV20-1 and TRBJ2-5, with D tentatively TRBD1 (5 bases). Germline V gives CDR1 DFQATT, CDR2 SNEGSKA (reference sequence). Trimming removed 0 bases at V and 4 bases at J, with 9 bases between. The CDR3 is 13 residues long. CDR3 DNA sequence: TGCAGTGCTAGAGACAGGGTGATAGAGACCCAGTACTTC. The encoded protein is CSARDRVIETQYF.

This clonotype was seen more than once but under ten times. The chain couples TRBV27 to TRBJ2-7, with a possible D match to TRBD1 (5 bases). Deletions cut 6 bases from V and 1 base from J, with 10 bases between. Looked up from germline, CDR1 is MNHEY and CDR2 is SMNVEV (reference sequence). The CDR3 totals 13 residues. As DNA, the CDR3 is TGTGCCAGCAGAACAGGTCCTTCCTACGAGCAGTACTTC. It encodes CASRTGPSYEQYF.

This clonotype is medium-sized in the sample. One end of the junction is discordant with germline, which a read error may explain. V is TRBV12-3 or TRBV12-4 and J is TRBJ2-5; D is ambiguous. This CDR3 is 11 amino acids long. This CDR3 reads CASSLGETQYF. The CDR3, as DNA: TGTGCCAGCAGCTTAGGAGAGACCCAGTACTTC.

This clonotype was counted a few times. V gene TRBV6-2 or TRBV6-3 combines with J gene TRBJ2-5; 10 nucleotides match TRBD2. Germline trimming cut 2 bases from V and 0 bases from J; bases unmatched to any gene: 6. Germline CDR1 MNHEY, CDR2 SVGEGT. The CDR3 consists of 17 residues. As DNA, the CDR3 is TGTGCCAGCAGTTACCAGCGGGGGGGCCGACACCAAGAGACCCAGTACTTC. Protein product: CASSYQRGGRHQETQYF.

This clonotype was seen only a few times. V gene TRBV2 combines with J gene TRBJ2-7; 10 positions match TRBD1. Germline V lookup: CDR1 SNHLY, CDR2 FYNNEI. The CDR3 has 14 amino acids. V dropped 6 bases and J dropped 4; count of bases not matched to a gene: 6. CDR3 nucleotide sequence: TGTGCCAGCAGAGGGGGACAGGGGTATTACGAGCAGTACTTC. Translating gives CASRGGQGYYEQYF.

The chain links TRBV10-3 to TRBJ1-1; 12 bases fit TRBD1. Germline V gene lookup returns CDR1 ENHRY and CDR2 SYGVKD. CDR3 length: 16 residues. V shed 5 bases, J shed 7 bases, and the junction held 11 bases outside the gene matches. The CDR3 loop is CAISPPPGQGANEAFF. Written as DNA, the CDR3 is TGTGCCATCAGTCCGCCTCCGGGACAGGGGGCGAATGAAGCTTTCTTT.

This clonotype was found a few times. The V and J genes are TRBV2 and TRBJ2-2; D is perhaps TRBD1 (6 bases). Trimming took 1 base from V and 10 from J, leaving 19 bases between them. CDR3 length: 16 residues. CDR1 SNHLY and CDR2 FYNNEI come from the germline V gene. CDR3 sequence reads: CASSEEDSHLTEELFF. The CDR3 DNA sequence: TGTGCCAGCAGTGAAGAGGACAGCCACCTCACTGAGGAGCTGTTTTTT.